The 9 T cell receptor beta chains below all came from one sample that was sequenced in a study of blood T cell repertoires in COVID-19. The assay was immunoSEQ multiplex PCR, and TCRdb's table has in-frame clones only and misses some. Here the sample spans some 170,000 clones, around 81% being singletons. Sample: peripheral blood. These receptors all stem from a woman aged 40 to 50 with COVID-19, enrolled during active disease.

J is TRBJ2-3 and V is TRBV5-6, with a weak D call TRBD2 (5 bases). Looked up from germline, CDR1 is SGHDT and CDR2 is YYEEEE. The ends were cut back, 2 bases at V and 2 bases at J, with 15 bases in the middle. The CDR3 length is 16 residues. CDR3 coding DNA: TGTGCCAGCAGCTTCTCGGGGAAGAGGTCCACAGATACGCAGTATTTT. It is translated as CASSFSGKRSTDTQYF.

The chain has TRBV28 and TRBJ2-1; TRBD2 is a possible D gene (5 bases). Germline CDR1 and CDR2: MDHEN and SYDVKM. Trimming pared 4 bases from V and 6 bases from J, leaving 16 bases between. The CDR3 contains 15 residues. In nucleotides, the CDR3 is TGTGCCAGCAGTTCCCTGTGGGAGTCTGGCAATGAGCAGTTCTTC. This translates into CASSSLWESGNEQFF.

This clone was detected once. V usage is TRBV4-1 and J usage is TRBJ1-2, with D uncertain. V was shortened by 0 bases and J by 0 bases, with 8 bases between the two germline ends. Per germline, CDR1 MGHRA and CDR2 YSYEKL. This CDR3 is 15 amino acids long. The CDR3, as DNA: TGCGCCAGCAGCCAAGACAGGAAAGCTAACTATGGCTACACCTTC. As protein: CASSQDRKANYGYTF.

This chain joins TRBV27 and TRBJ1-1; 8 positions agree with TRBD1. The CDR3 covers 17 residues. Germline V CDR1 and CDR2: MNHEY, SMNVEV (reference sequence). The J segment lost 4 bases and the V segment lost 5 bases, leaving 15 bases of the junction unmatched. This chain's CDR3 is CASSPRTGLRVSTEAFF. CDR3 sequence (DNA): TGTGCCAGCAGTCCAAGGACAGGGCTGAGGGTGTCCACTGAAGCTTTCTTT.

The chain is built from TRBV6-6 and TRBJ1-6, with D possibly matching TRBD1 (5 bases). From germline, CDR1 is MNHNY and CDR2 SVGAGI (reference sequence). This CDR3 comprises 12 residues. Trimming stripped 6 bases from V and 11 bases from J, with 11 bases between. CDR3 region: CASSPTGAPLHF. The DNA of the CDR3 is TGTGCCAGCAGCCCTACAGGAGCACCCCTCCACTTT.

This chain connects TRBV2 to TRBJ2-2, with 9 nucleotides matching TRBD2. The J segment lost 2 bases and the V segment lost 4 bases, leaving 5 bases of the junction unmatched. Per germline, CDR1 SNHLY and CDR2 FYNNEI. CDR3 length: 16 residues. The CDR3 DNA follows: TGTGCCAGCAGTGGCATAGCGGGGGCCAACACCGGGGAGCTGTTTTTT. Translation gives CASSGIAGANTGELFF.

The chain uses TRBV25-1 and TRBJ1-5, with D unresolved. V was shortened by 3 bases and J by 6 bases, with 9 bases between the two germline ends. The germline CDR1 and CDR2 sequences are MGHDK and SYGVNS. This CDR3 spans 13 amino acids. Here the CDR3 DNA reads TGTGCCAGCAGTGACACCGAGAGTCAGCCCCAGCATTTT. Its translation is CASSDTESQPQHF.

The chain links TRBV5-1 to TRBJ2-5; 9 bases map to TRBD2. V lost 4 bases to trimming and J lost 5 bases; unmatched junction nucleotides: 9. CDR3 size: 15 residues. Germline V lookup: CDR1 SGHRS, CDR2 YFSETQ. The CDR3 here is CASSPIAGVGETQYF. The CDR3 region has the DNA TGCGCCAGCAGCCCGATAGCGGGAGTGGGGGAGACCCAGTACTTC.

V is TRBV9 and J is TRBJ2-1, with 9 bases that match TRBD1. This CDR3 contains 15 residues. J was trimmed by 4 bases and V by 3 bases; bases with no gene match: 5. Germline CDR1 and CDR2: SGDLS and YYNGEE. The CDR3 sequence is CASSAADRGYNEQFF. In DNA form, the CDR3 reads TGTGCCAGCAGCGCCGCTGACAGGGGGTACAATGAGCAGTTCTTC.